A single sample gave rise to the 3 T cell receptor beta chains below, sequenced in a study of long-term antiretroviral therapy in people with HIV. Run at survey level, the immunoSEQ assay was version v3.0. Here immunoSEQ multiplex PCR was the method, and the copy in TCRdb shows in-frame clones only, minus some. The data hold 15,000 or so clones, with just over 90% observed a single time. Here the sequenced sample was unsorted PBMCs, taken 0.6 years after starting antiretroviral therapy. These TCRs come from a woman between 40 and 50 years old with HIV.

The V and J genes are TRBV27 and TRBJ1-2; no reliable D call. The CDR3 is 14 amino acids. Germline V gives CDR1 MNHEY, CDR2 SMNVEV (reference sequence). V dropped 10 bases and J dropped 0 bases, with 15 bases sitting between them. The CDR3 DNA is TGTGCCACCCGCGGCGGGTTAGCTAACTATGGCTACACCTTC. Translating it yields CATRGGLANYGYTF.

The rearrangement joins TRBV4-1 to TRBJ1-4; D uncertain. Trimming shortened V by 1 base and J by 7 bases, and 13 bases separated the two germline ends. The CDR3 sequence is 15 residues long. CDR1 and CDR2 from the germline V gene are MGHRA and YSYEKL. CDR3 coding DNA: TGCGCCAGCAGCCAAGGAACGCGATTTTTTGAAAAACTGTTTTTT. Its protein product is CASSQGTRFFEKLFF.

This chain joins TRBV7-9 and TRBJ1-2; D perhaps matches TRBD1 (5 bases). This CDR3 region has 13 residues. The germline gives CDR1 SEHNR, CDR2 FQNEAQ (reference sequence). V lost 1 base and J 6 bases, leaving 9 bases between the germline ends. The CDR3 reads CASSLDSGDGYTF. The DNA for the CDR3 is TGTGCCAGCAGCTTAGACTCGGGGGATGGCTACACCTTC. Together with reference TRBV7-9 and TRBJ1-2, the CDR3 gives the full variable domain: DTGVSQNPRHKITKRGQNVTFRCDPISEHNRLYWYRQTLGQGPEFLTYFQNEAQLEKSRLLSDRFSAERPKGSFSTLEIQRTEQGDSAMYLCASSLDSGDGYTFGSGTRLTVV.